These 11 T cell receptor beta chains were sequenced from one sample in a study of blood T cell repertoires in COVID-19. Generated by immunoSEQ multiplex PCR, the TCRdb table keeps only in-frame clones and is missing some. The data show roughly 180,000 clones, with 79% seen just once and more than 7% held by the top ten. The sample was peripheral blood. All receptors come from a woman aged 55-69 years with COVID-19, enrolled during active disease.

This chain links TRBV7-9 with TRBJ2-2; 11 positions match TRBD2. This CDR3 has 17 residues. The V gene end was trimmed by 0 bases and the J gene end by 3 bases; junction bases not matched to a gene: 3. Germline V gene lookup returns CDR1 SEHNR and CDR2 FQNEAQ (reference sequence). CDR3 in amino acids: CASSLALLAGDTGELFF. The CDR3, as DNA: TGTGCCAGCAGCTTAGCGTTACTAGCGGGAGACACCGGGGAGCTGTTTTTT.

The chain combines TRBV27 with TRBJ2-5; TRBD2 agrees at 9 bases. CDR3 size: 16 residues. The V gene's germline CDR1 is MNHEY and CDR2 SMNVEV (reference sequence). V dropped 4 bases and J dropped 4; count of bases not matched to a gene: 10. Here the CDR3 reads CASSSYRAGGRETQYF. The CDR3 bases are TGTGCCAGCAGTTCCTACCGAGCGGGGGGCAGAGAGACCCAGTACTTC.

The chain recombines TRBV10-3 with TRBJ2-7, with 9 bases lining up with TRBD2. The J segment lost 1 base and the V segment lost 5 bases, leaving 3 bases of the junction unmatched. The CDR3 has 14 residues. Germline V gene lookup returns CDR1 ENHRY and CDR2 SYGVKD. The DNA for the CDR3 is TGTGCCATCAGTCCCAGCGGGAGGTCCTACGAGCAGTACTTC. This codes for CAISPSGRSYEQYF.

The chain carries TRBV27 and TRBJ2-7; D unresolved. The CDR3 is 12 amino acids. In germline, CDR1 is MNHEY, CDR2 SMNVEV (reference sequence). V lost 6 bases, J lost 0 bases, and 6 bases lay in between. In nucleotides, the CDR3 is TGTGCCAGCAGCACAAACTCCTACGAGCAGTACGTC. It codes for CASSTNSYEQYV.

V is TRBV7-3 and J is TRBJ2-2; 9 bases align to TRBD2. Per the germline V gene, CDR1 is SGHTA and CDR2 is FQGTGA. The CDR3 has 16 amino acids. J gave up 2 bases and V 2 bases, and 3 bases lay outside the gene matches. The CDR3 region is CASSLAGGTNTGELFF. The CDR3 region has the DNA TGTGCCAGCAGCTTAGCGGGGGGGACCAACACCGGGGAGCTGTTTTTT.

The gene calls are TRBV30 and TRBJ1-6; the D gene is possibly TRBD1 (5 bases). Trimming removed 4 bases at V and 6 bases at J, with 10 bases between. The germline CDR1 and CDR2 sequences are GTSNPN and SVGIG (reference sequence). The CDR3 length is 13 residues. The CDR3, as DNA: TGTGCCTGGACCGGGGGTAGTAATTCACCCCTCCACTTT. Translation gives CAWTGGSNSPLHF.

This rearrangement joins TRBV19 to TRBJ2-7; TRBD1 matches 9 bases. Germline V gene data show CDR1 as LNHDA and CDR2 as SQIVND (reference sequence). Losses at the gene ends were 3 bases for V and 0 bases for J; bases not matched to a gene: 3. The CDR3 has 15 amino acids. The CDR3 loop reads CASSIDRGNSYEQYF. CDR3 DNA sequence: TGTGCCAGTAGTATCGACAGGGGGAACTCCTACGAGCAGTACTTC.

The chain uses TRBV19 and TRBJ1-1, with D hard to call. The CDR3 sequence is 16 residues long. The ends were cut back, 6 bases at V and 0 bases at J, with 17 bases in the middle. Per the germline V gene, CDR1 is LNHDA and CDR2 is SQIVND (reference sequence). CDR3 loop: CASSPMHRAMNTEAFF. CDR3 in DNA: TGTGCCAGTAGCCCCATGCACAGAGCAATGAACACTGAAGCTTTCTTT.

The V call is TRBV4-1, the J call TRBJ2-3; 9 nucleotides align to TRBD2. V trimming: 7 bases; J trimming: 4 bases; junction bases outside the gene matches: 9. Germline V gene lookup returns CDR1 MGHRA and CDR2 YSYEKL. This CDR3 spans 15 amino acids. The chain's CDR3 is CASNNGLARADTQYF. CDR3 sequence (DNA): TGCGCCAGCAACAACGGACTAGCGAGGGCAGATACGCAGTATTTT.

V usage is TRBV28 and J usage is TRBJ1-1; 7 nucleotides agree with TRBD1. Germline CDR1 reads MDHEN; CDR2 reads SYDVKM. Unmatched junction bases numbered 10, after V lost 5 bases and J lost 4 bases. CDR3 length: 15 residues. The CDR3 nucleotides read TGTGCCAGCAGTAAAGGGGGCGCGAGGGTCACTGAAGCTTTCTTT. Amino acid sequence: CASSKGGARVTEAFF.

The chain carries TRBV7-6 and TRBJ2-3, with 9 bases matching TRBD2. The CDR3 is 16 residues long. Germline V gene sequence: CDR1 SGHVS, CDR2 FNYEAQ. The ends lost 3 bases at V and 0 bases at J; junction bases unmatched: 4. The CDR3 here is CASSFRLAGSTDTQYF. CDR3 sequence (DNA): TGTGCCAGCAGCTTCCGCCTAGCGGGGAGCACAGATACGCAGTATTTT.